The 25 T cell receptor beta chains below were found in one sample sequenced in a study of Graves' ophthalmopathy and Graves' hyperthyroidism. Amplified TCR beta CDR3 regions were obtained using RNA transcripts as template. Scientists carried out first-round RT-PCR using HTBI primers and then a second-round multiplex PCR. TCRdb independently ran MiXCR on the multiplex PCR reads; one entry per CDR3 protein. The sample records 600,000 to 650,000 distinct CDR3 sequences, about 20% being singletons. Sequenced input: peripheral blood. Receptors were obtained from a woman under 30 with stable Graves' hyperthyroidism. Some clones in this sample may be carry-over from other donors' samples.

V is TRBV6-1 and J is TRBJ1-1, with D possibly TRBD1 on 6 matching bases. V was pared by 4 bases and J by 6 bases, with 12 bases between. CDR1 and CDR2 (germline): MNHNS, SASEGT. This CDR3 spans 13 amino acids. The CDR3 is CASSATGGAEAFF. The CDR3 coding sequence is TGTGCCAGCAGTGCGACAGGAGGGGCTGAAGCTTTCTTT.

At least ten counts were recorded for this clonotype. This chain joins TRBV3-1 and TRBJ2-5; 15 nucleotides align to TRBD2. J lost 4 bases, V lost 0 bases, and 6 bases had no gene match. CDR1 and CDR2 from the germline V gene are LGHDT and YNNKEL (reference sequence). The CDR3 sequence is 18 residues long. The CDR3 nucleotides are TGTGCCAGCAGCCAAGAAGGACTAGCGGGAGGGGCCGGAGAGACCCAGTACTTC. Protein product: CASSQEGLAGGAGETQYF.

Turning to this clonotype: This clone may be a read error of a much larger clone one base away. This sequence joins TRBV10-3 and TRBJ1-2; the D is unclear. Per germline, CDR1 ENHRY and CDR2 SYGVKD. The CDR3 spans 13 residues. Trimming left V 6 bases short and J 8 bases short, with 16 bases between. The CDR3 loop reads CAIREESLQGYTF. The DNA of the CDR3 is TGTGCCATCAGGGAAGAGTCCCTTCAGGGCTACACCTTC.

This clonotype was detected ten times or more. V gene TRBV6-1 combines with J gene TRBJ1-1; TRBD1 agrees at 7 bases. There are 14 residues in the CDR3. The germline CDR1 and CDR2 sequences are MNHNS and SASEGT. Trimming cost V 7 bases and J 4 bases; bases outside gene matches: 9. This chain's CDR3 is CASKPTGDGTEAFF. The CDR3 DNA reads TGTGCCAGCAAACCCACAGGGGATGGCACTGAAGCTTTCTTT.

In this sample, this clonotype turned up many times. V is TRBV24-1 and J is TRBJ2-7; possibly TRBD1 for D (5 bases). The germline V gene encodes CDR1 KGHDR and CDR2 SFDVKD. The CDR3 extends over 14 amino acids. Trimming took off 3 bases at V and 5 bases at J, with 13 bases between the two ends. CDR3 loop: CATSDPRGPDEQYF. DNA for the CDR3: TGTGCCACCAGTGATCCAAGGGGCCCCGACGAGCAGTACTTC.

The sample holds many counts of this clonotype. The rearrangement links TRBV5-1 to TRBJ2-5, with 7 bases identical to TRBD1. Trimming removed 0 bases from V and 2 bases from J; junction bases left unmatched: 4. The CDR3 covers 15 residues. Germline CDR1 SGHRS, CDR2 YFSETQ. Here the CDR3 reads CASSLARGIQETQYF. In DNA form, the CDR3 reads TGCGCCAGCAGCTTGGCCAGGGGGATACAAGAGACCCAGTACTTC.

This clonotype was observed a handful of times. CDR3 protein: CASSRILTSGALQETQYF. CDR3 sequence (DNA): TGTGCCAGCAGTCGAATACTGACTAGCGGGGCACTTCAAGAGACCCAGTACTTC. V is TRBV27 and J is TRBJ2-5, with 11 nucleotides matching TRBD2. Trimming cost V 5 bases and J 2 bases; bases outside gene matches: 13. The CDR3 spans 18 residues. From germline, CDR1 is MNHEY and CDR2 SMNVEV (reference sequence).

Concerning this clonotype itself: One base away lies a much larger clone, so this may be a sequencing read error. In this CDR3 the conserved last residue, phenylalanine or tryptophan, is missing, so a read error is likely. The chain recombines TRBV12-3 or TRBV12-4 with TRBJ2-7, with no clear D. Trimming pared 1 base from V and 2 bases from J, leaving 6 bases between. CDR3 length equals 13 residues. The CDR3 loop reads CASSLGTPYEQYY. In DNA form, the CDR3 reads TGTGCCAGCAGTTTAGGGACCCCCTACGAGCAGTACTAC.

This chain joins TRBV19 and TRBJ1-5; possibly TRBD1 for D (5 bases). This CDR3 has 14 residues. CDR1 is LNHDA, CDR2 SQIVND, per germline (reference sequence). V was trimmed by 8 bases and J by 1 base, leaving 12 bases between them. Written as DNA, the CDR3 is TGTGCCAGTGCCTCGGGGGAAAGCAATCAGCCCCAGCATTTT. This translates into CASASGESNQPQHF.

This clonotype was seen many times. This rearrangement joins TRBV6-1 to TRBJ1-6; TRBD1 agrees at 7 bases. CDR1 is MNHNS and CDR2 is SASEGT in the germline V gene. The J segment lost 9 bases and the V segment lost 3 bases, leaving 8 bases of the junction unmatched. This CDR3 spans 15 amino acids. The CDR3 coding sequence is TGTGCCAGCAGTGACTGGACAGGTTTTTGTTCACCCCTCCACTTT. Its protein product is CASSDWTGFCSPLHF.

This clonotype was counted a few times. The rearrangement joins TRBV19 to TRBJ1-2, with D tentatively TRBD1 (5 bases). The germline V gene has CDR1 LNHDA and CDR2 SQIVND (reference sequence). Trimming took off 3 bases at V and 1 base at J, with 12 bases between the two ends. The CDR3 is 15 residues long. The CDR3 DNA sequence: TGTGCCAGTAGTATTATCGGGGCTCTTAACTATGGCTACACCTTC. Protein sequence: CASSIIGALNYGYTF.

This clonotype was seen more than once but under ten times. The genes are TRBV12-3 or TRBV12-4 and TRBJ1-3; no clear D gene. Trimming removed 6 bases from V and 0 bases from J, with 15 bases in between. CDR3 length: 16 residues. This chain's CDR3 is CASSPTGRGSGNTIYF. In DNA form, the CDR3 reads TGTGCCAGCAGCCCTACCGGGCGGGGCTCTGGAAACACCATATATTTT.

The chain has TRBV7-2 and TRBJ1-1; D is uncertain. Trimming pared 1 base from V and 7 bases from J, leaving 13 bases between. Germline CDR1 reads SGHTA; CDR2 reads FQGNSA. This CDR3 spans 14 amino acids. In DNA form, the CDR3 reads TGTGCCAGCAGCTTAGAATTCGGACCGTATGAAGCTTTCTTT. As protein: CASSLEFGPYEAFF.

This chain connects TRBV27 to TRBJ1-1; no definite D call. This CDR3 region has 12 residues. With 6 bases removed from V and 7 bases from J, the gap between germline ends came to 12 bases. Germline values: CDR1 MNHEY, CDR2 SMNVEV (reference sequence). The CDR3 reads CASRGMAGEAFF. CDR3 coding DNA: TGTGCCAGCAGAGGAATGGCGGGTGAAGCTTTCTTT.

There are many counts of this clonotype. One end of the junction is discordant with germline, which a read error may explain. The CDR3, as DNA: TGTACCTGGAGGAGGGGACTCGGAGAGACCCAGTACTTC. Protein product: CTWRRGLGETQYF. This chain links TRBV30 with TRBJ2-5; weak D call: TRBD2 (6 bases). The CDR3 consists of 13 residues. Per the germline V gene, CDR1 is GTSNPN and CDR2 is SVGIG (reference sequence).

This clonotype was observed a handful of times. The rearrangement joins TRBV6-1 to TRBJ1-6; 7 nucleotides align to TRBD1. Germline values: CDR1 MNHNS, CDR2 SASEGT. The CDR3 has 12 residues. V lost 10 bases and J lost 7; bases outside the gene matches: 4. CDR3 protein: CATGTANSPLHF. The DNA for the CDR3 is TGTGCCACCGGGACAGCCAATTCACCCCTCCACTTT.

This clonotype occurred many times. This chain links TRBV10-1 with TRBJ2-7; 12 positions match TRBD2. Germline loops: CDR1 WNHNN, CDR2 SYGVQD (reference sequence). V lost 5 bases, J lost 5 bases, and 1 base stayed unmatched. The CDR3 covers 13 residues. The CDR3 reads CASSPSGRDEQYF. The CDR3 bases are TGCGCCAGCAGTCCTAGCGGGAGGGACGAGCAGTACTTC.

This clonotype was detected ten times or more. This rearrangement joins TRBV12-3 or TRBV12-4 to TRBJ2-5; TRBD2 agrees at 10 bases. CDR3 length equals 17 residues. The junction had 7 bases not matched to a gene; V was cut back by 1 base and J by 2 bases. The CDR3 coding sequence is TGTGCCAGCAGTTTAGGCCTAGCGGGGGAGACACAAGAGACCCAGTACTTC. This translates into CASSLGLAGETQETQYF.

The chain employs TRBV5-1 and TRBJ2-6, with D perhaps matching TRBD1 (5 bases). This CDR3 is built from 17 residues. Germline CDR1 SGHRS, CDR2 YFSETQ. V gave up 4 bases and J gave up 1 base, with 15 bases separating them. The CDR3 loop is CASSRTTALSGANVLTF. CDR3 nucleotide sequence: TGCGCCAGCAGCCGAACGACAGCCCTATCTGGGGCCAACGTCCTGACTTTC.

This clonotype appeared many times. The chain joins TRBV27 to TRBJ2-2; D possibly corresponds to TRBD2 (7 bases). The CDR3 is 17 amino acids. Germline CDR1 reads MNHEY; CDR2 reads SMNVEV (reference sequence). Trimming stripped 5 bases from V and 0 bases from J, with 16 bases between. The CDR3 DNA follows: TGTGCCAGCAGTCCCTGGGGGAGGGGGTCGAACACCGGGGAGCTGTTTTTT. It yields the protein CASSPWGRGSNTGELFF.

The V gene is TRBV25-1, the J gene TRBJ1-1; D perhaps matches TRBD1 (6 bases). CDR3 length equals 14 residues. CDR1 is MGHDK, CDR2 SYGVNS, per germline. V was cut by 6 bases and J by 8 bases, with 19 bases left in between. The CDR3, as DNA: TGTGCCAGCAGCGGGGACACGCCAAAATCCGAAGCTTTCTTT. This encodes CASSGDTPKSEAFF.

J is TRBJ2-5 and V is TRBV11-1; D is undetermined. There are 17 residues in the CDR3. V was shortened by 1 base and J by 2 bases, with 17 bases between the two germline ends. Germline-derived CDR1 and CDR2 are SGHAT and FQDESV (reference sequence). The CDR3 DNA follows: TGTGCCAGCAGCTTAGTCGGCCGACTGACAAAACAAGAGACCCAGTACTTC. It translates to CASSLVGRLTKQETQYF.

This clonotype was picked up many times. V and J are TRBV2 and TRBJ1-5; D call uncertain. Trimming shortened V by 6 bases and J by 11 bases, and 17 bases separated the two germline ends. The CDR3 has 13 residues. Germline loops: CDR1 SNHLY, CDR2 FYNNEI. The CDR3 DNA follows: TGTGCCAGCAGGACCTCCGGGTCAAGGGCCCAGCATTTT. It encodes CASRTSGSRAQHF.

A note on this clonotype: The junction departs from germline at one end; a sequencing error may be responsible. The chain links TRBV6-1 to TRBJ2-2; TRBD1 agrees at 8 bases. CDR3 length: 13 amino acids. CDR1 and CDR2 from the germline V gene are MNHNS and SASEGT. The CDR3 DNA reads as TGTGTCAGCATGGACAGGGACACCGGGGAGCTGTTTTTT. It yields the protein CVSMDRDTGELFF.

The rearrangement uses TRBV19 and TRBJ2-3; D possibly corresponds to TRBD2 (5 bases). There are 15 residues in the CDR3. The V end was cut by 4 bases, the J end by 5 bases, with 16 bases between. The germline gives CDR1 LNHDA, CDR2 SQIVND (reference sequence). The CDR3 DNA sequence: TGTGCCAGTAGTAAGGACCCGGGGATGGAAGATACGCAGTATTTT. Protein sequence: CASSKDPGMEDTQYF.